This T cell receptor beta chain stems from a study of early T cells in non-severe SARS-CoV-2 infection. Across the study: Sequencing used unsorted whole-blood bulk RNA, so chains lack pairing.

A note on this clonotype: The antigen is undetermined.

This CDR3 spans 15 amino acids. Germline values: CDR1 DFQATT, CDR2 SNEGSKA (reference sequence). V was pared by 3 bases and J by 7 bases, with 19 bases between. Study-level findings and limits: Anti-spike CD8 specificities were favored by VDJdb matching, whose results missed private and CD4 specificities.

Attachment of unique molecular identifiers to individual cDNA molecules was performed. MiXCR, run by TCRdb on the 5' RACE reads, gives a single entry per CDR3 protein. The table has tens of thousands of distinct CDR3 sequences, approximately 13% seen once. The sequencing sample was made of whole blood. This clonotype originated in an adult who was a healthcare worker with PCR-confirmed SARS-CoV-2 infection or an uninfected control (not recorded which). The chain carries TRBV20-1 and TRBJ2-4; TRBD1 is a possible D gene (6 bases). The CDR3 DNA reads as TGCAGTGCTAGGCCACCGACAGGAATAGGGAACATTCAGTACTTC. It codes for CSARPPTGIGNIQYF.